The 20 T cell receptor beta chains presented below share a single source sample, sequenced in a study of T cells after posttransplantation cyclophosphamide (dated by TCRdb to the mid-2010s). Library generation was performed with the immunoSEQ multiplex PCR assay. TCRdb carries this immuneACCESS record with in-frame sequences only. Its versions omit some clonotypes, under half of them owing to an unresolved V gene in the studies checked, with the rest unexplained. This sample contains thousands of clones, none of which is a singleton. The ten largest clonotypes hold 45% to 65% of the sample. The treatment or condition label, read with the paper, signifies: high-dose cyclophosphamide on days +3 and +4 as single-agent GVHD prophylaxis. PTCy patients received busulfan and fludarabine conditioning, a related or unrelated marrow graft, and cyclophosphamide on days +3 and +4. The sample in question was PBMCs, obtained after allogeneic stem cell transplant with posttransplant cyclophosphamide. Every receptor here comes from a male patient between 50 and 60 years old who received an allogeneic stem cell transplant from an unrelated donor, was CMV-positive, and had acute GVHD only. After a transplant, the graft donor may have provided part of the T cells.

Sample share makes this clone medium-sized. The chain recombines TRBV5-6 with TRBJ2-7; weak D call: TRBD1 (6 bases). Germline V gene lookup returns CDR1 SGHDT and CDR2 YYEEEE. Deletions cut 3 bases from V and 1 base from J, with 14 bases between. This CDR3 comprises 15 residues. CDR3 region: CASSSLQQGSYEQYF. The CDR3 coding sequence is TGTGCCAGCAGCTCACTCCAACAGGGTTCCTACGAGCAGTACTTC.

This clone was counted at least ten times. The V and J genes are TRBV5-4 and TRBJ1-1, with D possibly being TRBD1 (5 bases). Trimming stripped 0 bases from V and 1 base from J, with 10 bases between. Germline values: CDR1 SGHNT, CDR2 YYREEE (reference sequence). The CDR3 totals 15 residues. The CDR3 loop is CASSLADRGNTEAFF. CDR3 in DNA: TGTGCCAGCAGCTTGGCCGACAGAGGGAACACTGAAGCTTTCTTT.

The chain couples TRBV12-5 to TRBJ1-5; a possible D gene is TRBD1 (6 bases). Germline V gives CDR1 LGHNT, CDR2 FRNRAP. This CDR3 is built from 17 residues. Trimming shortened V by 1 base and J by 0 bases, and 13 bases separated the two germline ends. CDR3 sequence: CASGLASSRGSNQPQHF. For the CDR3, the DNA is TGTGCTAGTGGTTTGGCATCCAGCAGGGGTAGCAATCAGCCCCAGCATTTT.

V and J are TRBV7-3 and TRBJ2-1; D possibly corresponds to TRBD2 (6 bases). V dropped 5 bases and J dropped 9 bases, with 20 bases sitting between them. Germline V gene data show CDR1 as SGHTA and CDR2 as FQGTGA. This CDR3 spans 15 amino acids. In DNA form, the CDR3 reads TGTGCCAGCAGCCGGGACTCAAAAGCCCAGCGTGAGCAGTTCTTC. Translating it yields CASSRDSKAQREQFF.

This clone is deemed medium-sized. The rearrangement links TRBV28 to TRBJ2-7; 9 bases match TRBD2. V trimming: 5 bases; J trimming: 2 bases; junction bases outside the gene matches: 4. Germline V gives CDR1 MDHEN, CDR2 SYDVKM. There are 14 residues in the CDR3. Written as DNA, the CDR3 is TGTGCCAGCAGTCGAGCGGGAGGTCCCTACGAGCAGTACTTC. Translating gives CASSRAGGPYEQYF. Together with reference TRBV28 and TRBJ2-7, the CDR3 gives the full variable domain: DVKVTQSSRYLVKRTGEKVFLECVQDMDHENMFWYRQDPGLGLRLIYFSYDVKMKEKGDIPEGYSVSREKKERFSLILESASTNQTSMYLCASSRAGGPYEQYFGPGTRLTVT.

This clone was detected ten times or more. The chain links TRBV19 to TRBJ1-5, with unresolved D. In germline, CDR1 is LNHDA, CDR2 SQIVND (reference sequence). This CDR3 contains 16 residues. Trimming removed 3 bases at V and 3 bases at J, with 15 bases between. The CDR3: CASSIGDVQNNQPQHF. The CDR3 bases are TGTGCCAGTAGTATTGGTGACGTACAGAACAATCAGCCCCAGCATTTT.

The rearrangement uses TRBV7-9 and TRBJ1-4; 9 bases map to TRBD1. Germline-derived CDR1 and CDR2 are SEHNR and FQNEAQ (reference sequence). This CDR3 region has 17 residues. With 5 bases clipped from V and 0 bases from J, the junction kept 7 bases outside the gene matches. This CDR3 reads CASSIRQGVATNEKLFF. The DNA of the CDR3 is TGTGCCAGCAGCATAAGACAGGGGGTGGCAACTAATGAAAAACTGTTTTTT.

This clone was seen many times. The gene calls are TRBV4-1 and TRBJ2-3; 8 bases match TRBD2. The length of the CDR3 is 15 residues. From germline, CDR1 is MGHRA and CDR2 YSYEKL. V lost 1 base, J lost 6 bases, and 6 bases stayed unmatched. The CDR3 here is CASSQVSGSKDTQYF. The CDR3 DNA follows: TGCGCCAGCAGCCAAGTCAGCGGGAGTAAGGATACGCAGTATTTT.

This clone was observed at least ten times. The genes are TRBV27 and TRBJ2-1; 10 bases map to TRBD2. CDR3 length equals 15 residues. Germline V gene data show CDR1 as MNHEY and CDR2 as SMNVEV (reference sequence). V trimming: 5 bases; J trimming: 2 bases; junction bases outside the gene matches: 3. The CDR3 loop is CASSRAGGTYNEQFF. CDR3 coding DNA: TGTGCCAGCAGTCGAGCGGGGGGGACCTACAATGAGCAGTTCTTC.

The chain has TRBV7-8 and TRBJ1-3; 8 positions agree with TRBD1. V lost 3 bases to trimming and J lost 3 bases; unmatched junction nucleotides: 13. CDR1 is SGHVS and CDR2 is FQNEAQ in the germline V gene. There are 18 residues in the CDR3. CDR3 DNA: TGTGCCAGCAGCTTGCGTACCGGGACAGGAACAATTGGAAACACCATATATTTT. Translated, it gives CASSLRTGTGTIGNTIYF. The entire variable domain, with the rest obtained from reference TRBV7-8 and TRBJ1-3, is as follows: GAGVSQSPRYKVAKRGQDVALRCDPISGHVSLFWYQQALGQGPEFLTYFQNEAQLDKSGLPSDRFFAERPEGSVSTLKIQRTQQEDSAVYLCASSLRTGTGTIGNTIYFGEGSWLTVV.

This clone has a count of ten or more. V usage is TRBV10-3 and J usage is TRBJ2-7; D gene uncertain. Germline V gives CDR1 ENHRY, CDR2 SYGVKD. Trimming pared 3 bases from V and 13 bases from J, leaving 13 bases between. The CDR3 loop spans 11 amino acids. The CDR3 loop is CAISDEITLYF. The CDR3 nucleotides are TGTGCCATCAGTGATGAGATAACCCTTTACTTC.

This clone was found many times. The gene calls are TRBV10-1 and TRBJ1-3; D is ambiguous. In germline, CDR1 is WNHNN, CDR2 SYGVQD (reference sequence). This CDR3 has 13 amino acids. V was shortened by 3 bases and J by 3 bases, with 6 bases between the two germline ends. In DNA, the CDR3 is TGCGCCAGCAGTGACGGGGTTGGAAACACCATATATTTT. This translates into CASSDGVGNTIYF.

In its sample, this clone was seen many times. The rearrangement uses TRBV29-1 and TRBJ1-1; 10 bases are shared with TRBD1. The ends lost 3 bases at V and 5 bases at J; junction bases unmatched: 21. The V gene's germline CDR1 is SQVTM and CDR2 ANQGSEA. The CDR3 spans 19 residues. This chain's CDR3 is CSVEPTPPGTGVLATEAFF. DNA of the CDR3: TGCAGCGTTGAGCCGACCCCCCCCGGGACAGGGGTACTGGCTACTGAAGCTTTCTTT.

This clone was seen repeatedly, ten times or more. The chain carries TRBV9 and TRBJ2-1; 11 bases are a match to TRBD2. The germline gives CDR1 SGDLS, CDR2 YYNGEE. After removal of 3 bases from V and 8 bases from J, the junction contained 7 bases not matched to a gene. The CDR3 runs 15 residues. CDR3 region: CASSALSGRADEQFF. The CDR3 region has the DNA TGTGCCAGCAGCGCCCTTAGCGGGAGGGCCGATGAGCAGTTCTTC.

This clone was seen many times. V and J are TRBV19 and TRBJ1-6; D may be TRBD1 (6 bases). This CDR3 comprises 15 residues. V was pared by 5 bases and J by 8 bases, with 16 bases between. From germline, CDR1 is LNHDA and CDR2 SQIVND (reference sequence). The CDR3 sequence is CASSVQGMFDSPLHF. The CDR3 coding sequence is TGTGCCAGTAGTGTACAGGGAATGTTCGATTCACCCCTCCACTTT.

This clone was seen at least ten times. The chain carries TRBV5-1 and TRBJ2-7, with D possibly matching TRBD1 (7 bases). Trimming removed 4 bases from V and 0 bases from J, with 11 bases in between. There are 14 residues in the CDR3. The germline gives CDR1 SGHRS, CDR2 YFSETQ. The CDR3 DNA follows: TGCGCCAGCAGCAGGGGGGACAGCTCCTACGAGCAGTACTTC. The encoded protein is CASSRGDSSYEQYF.

This clone was counted ten times or more. The rearrangement links TRBV18 to TRBJ1-2; 10 bases map to TRBD1. The CDR3 runs to 14 residues. Germline-derived CDR1 and CDR2 are KGHSH and LQKENI. Trimming removed 3 bases from V and 4 bases from J; junction bases left unmatched: 2. CDR3 sequence (DNA): TGTGCCAGCTCACCGGACAGGGGGGTCTATGGCTACACCTTC. This translates into CASSPDRGVYGYTF. Full variable domain (missing parts from reference TRBV18 and TRBJ1-2): NAGVMQNPRHLVRRRGQEARLRCSPMKGHSHVYWYRQLPEEGLKFMVYLQKENIIDESGMPKERFSAEFPKEGPSILRIQQVVRGDSAAYFCASSPDRGVYGYTFGSGTRLTVV.

The V and J genes are TRBV27 and TRBJ2-7; no clear D gene. Germline CDR1 MNHEY, CDR2 SMNVEV (reference sequence). V lost 2 bases and J 5 bases, leaving 10 bases between the germline ends. This CDR3 has 13 amino acids. The CDR3: CASSLNVPDEQYF. CDR3 coding DNA: TGTGCCAGCAGTTTAAATGTTCCTGACGAGCAGTACTTC.

This clone has a count of ten or more. J is TRBJ1-1 and V is TRBV30; tentatively, D is TRBD1 (6 bases). Trimming took off 2 bases at V and 4 bases at J, with 8 bases between the two ends. The CDR3 is made up of 12 amino acids. Germline-derived CDR1 and CDR2 are GTSNPN and SVGIG (reference sequence). The CDR3 reads CAWSRGGTEAFF. DNA for the CDR3: TGTGCCTGGAGTAGGGGGGGCACTGAAGCTTTCTTT.

This clone appeared many times. The rearrangement links TRBV5-5 to TRBJ1-3; no definite D call. Trimming took off 2 bases at V and 0 bases at J, with 6 bases between the two ends. Per the germline V gene, CDR1 is SGHKS and CDR2 is YYEKEE (reference sequence). The CDR3 has 14 amino acids. CDR3 coding DNA: TGTGCCAGCAGCTTTTATAGCTCTGGAAACACCATATATTTT. This gives the protein CASSFYSSGNTIYF.